What follows are 25 T cell receptor beta chains derived from one specimen sequenced in a study of identical twins. In TCRdb, the 5' RACE reads were re-called with MiXCR into one record per CDR3 protein. The table has 1.5 million to 2 million distinct CDR3 sequences, under 35% seen once. What was sequenced was cord blood. The receptor source for this set is a newborn girl in good health.

J is TRBJ1-2 and V is TRBV12-3 or TRBV12-4, with TRBD1 as a possible D gene (6 bases). The CDR3 has 14 residues. Trimming removed 3 bases at V and 3 bases at J, with 11 bases between. The CDR3 reads CASSLWGRDYGYTF. In DNA form, the CDR3 reads TGTGCCAGCAGTTTGTGGGGGCGGGACTATGGCTACACCTTC.

This clonotype appeared many times. J is TRBJ2-7 and V is TRBV27; D gene unclear. Trimming pared 4 bases from V and 3 bases from J, leaving 10 bases between. Germline V CDR1 and CDR2: MNHEY, SMNVEV (reference sequence). This CDR3 is built from 13 residues. The CDR3 spells CASSWASRYEQYF. CDR3 sequence (DNA): TGTGCCAGCAGTTGGGCATCCCGCTACGAGCAGTACTTC.

In this sample, this clonotype turned up a few times. The V gene is TRBV10-3, the J gene TRBJ1-5; D ambiguous. In germline, CDR1 is ENHRY, CDR2 SYGVKD. V lost 3 bases and J lost 9, with 9 bases in between. This CDR3 is 12 amino acids long. CDR3 region: CAISDGESPQHF. CDR3 bases: TGTGCCATCAGTGATGGGGAATCGCCCCAGCATTTT.

CDR3 residues: CSVGGLAVPSSYEQYF. The CDR3 bases are TGCAGCGTTGGGGGACTAGCGGTTCCGAGCTCCTACGAGCAGTACTTC. The chain recombines TRBV29-1 with TRBJ2-7; 11 positions agree with TRBD2. The CDR3 consists of 16 residues. Germline trimming cut 4 bases from V and 0 bases from J; bases unmatched to any gene: 8. Germline V gives CDR1 SQVTM, CDR2 ANQGSEA.

The chain joins TRBV7-9 to TRBJ2-1; 10 nucleotides align to TRBD1. Unmatched junction bases numbered 5, after V lost 1 base and J lost 8 bases. Germline V gene sequence: CDR1 SEHNR, CDR2 FQNEAQ (reference sequence). CDR3 length equals 15 residues. CDR3 DNA: TGTGCCAGCAGCTTAGGACAGGGGGCCCTGGATGAGCAGTTCTTC. Protein: CASSLGQGALDEQFF.

The sample holds many counts of this clonotype. V and J are TRBV10-3 and TRBJ2-1; no clear D. The CDR3 sequence is 14 residues long. The V end was cut by 11 bases, the J end by 8 bases, with 22 bases between. Germline V gives CDR1 ENHRY, CDR2 SYGVKD. Written as DNA, the CDR3 is TGTGCCGCGTCATCCCCTCTGGGTGACTATGAGCAGTTCTTC. It yields the protein CAASSPLGDYEQFF.

This chain connects TRBV28 to TRBJ2-1; D possibly matches TRBD1 or TRBD2 (6 bases each). The CDR3 consists of 20 residues. Germline V gives CDR1 MDHEN, CDR2 SYDVKM. V lost 1 base and J 1 base, leaving 23 bases between the germline ends. CDR3 protein: CASSLYRRPGGGTSYNEQFF. The CDR3, as DNA: TGTGCCAGCAGTTTATACCGAAGGCCCGGGGGCGGGACTTCCTACAATGAGCAGTTCTTC.

As DNA, the CDR3 is TGTGCCAGCAGCTTAGGCAGGGAGAGGGTCCATGAGCAGTTCTTC. Protein product: CASSLGRERVHEQFF. The chain has TRBV7-2 and TRBJ2-1; the D gene could be TRBD1 or TRBD2 (5 bases each). The V end lost 1 base, the J end lost 8 bases, and 15 bases lay between the germline ends. Looked up from germline, CDR1 is SGHTA and CDR2 is FQGNSA. The CDR3 is 15 amino acids.

There are a few counts of this clonotype. V is TRBV7-2 and J is TRBJ1-1; TRBD1 is a possible D gene (5 bases). The CDR3 runs to 15 residues. The V end was cut by 6 bases, the J end by 2 bases, with 16 bases between. Per the germline V gene, CDR1 is SGHTA and CDR2 is FQGNSA. The chain's CDR3 is CASRTGRKTNTEAFF. CDR3 in DNA: TGTGCCAGCAGGACGGGACGCAAGACAAACACTGAAGCTTTCTTT.

The table lists this clonotype with a few counts. The rearrangement uses TRBV25-1 and TRBJ1-2; TRBD1 aligns across 9 bases. J lost 5 bases, V lost 7 bases, and 2 bases had no gene match. The CDR3 is 12 residues long. From germline, CDR1 is MGHDK and CDR2 SYGVNS. CDR3 loop: CASMDRGYGYTF. CDR3 in DNA: TGTGCCAGCATGGACAGGGGTTATGGCTACACCTTC.

This rearrangement joins TRBV29-1 to TRBJ1-1; TRBD1 matches 9 bases. The CDR3 has 13 amino acids. Unmatched junction bases numbered 4, after V lost 8 bases and J lost 0 bases. The germline CDR1 and CDR2 sequences are SQVTM and ANQGSEA. The CDR3 protein is CSLGTGLNTEAFF. CDR3 sequence (DNA): TGCAGCTTGGGGACAGGGTTGAACACTGAAGCTTTCTTT.

With regard to this clonotype: A much larger clone differs by one base, so this may be a read error. V usage is TRBV4-2 and J usage is TRBJ2-5; no clear D. The DNA matches TRBJ2-1 better at its end, which makes the J call doubtful. CDR1 and CDR2 from the germline V gene are LGHNA and YNFKEQ. This CDR3 contains 14 residues. The CDR3, as DNA: TGTGCCAGCAGCCAAGATGGCAGACAAGAGACCCAGTTCTTC. It translates to CASSQDGRQETQFF.

Comments on this clonotype: Sequence at one end of the junction differs from germline and may be a read error. This chain uses TRBV3-1 with TRBJ2-6, with D uncertain. The germline V gene has CDR1 LGHDT and CDR2 YNNKEL (reference sequence). The CDR3 length is 14 residues. CDR3 amino acids: CASSQATWANVPTF. The CDR3, as DNA: TGTGCCAGCAGCCAAGCAACCTGGGCCAACGTCCCGACTTTC. Filled out from reference TRBV3-1 and TRBJ2-6, the complete variable domain reads DTAVSQTPKYLVTQMGNDKSIKCEQNLGHDTMYWYKQDSKKFLKIMFSYNNKELIINETVPNRFSPKSPDKAHLNLHINSLELGDSAVYFCASSQATWANVPTFGAGSRLTVL.

In this sample, this clonotype turned up a few times. The chain's CDR3 is CSAGQGAPSDGYTF. The CDR3 DNA reads TGCAGTGCCGGACAGGGGGCGCCATCGGATGGCTACACCTTC. V is TRBV20-1 and J is TRBJ1-2, with 11 bases fitting TRBD1. After removal of 6 bases from V and 6 bases from J, the junction contained 9 bases not matched to a gene. This CDR3 is 14 amino acids long. Germline-derived CDR1 and CDR2 are DFQATT and SNEGSKA (reference sequence).

Of note for this clonotype: A single base separates this from a much larger clone, so it may be a read error. V is TRBV4-2 and J is TRBJ2-7; 8 nucleotides line up with TRBD2. V gave up 4 bases and J gave up 0 bases; unmatched junction bases: 5. Germline values: CDR1 LGHNA, CDR2 YNFKEQ. The length of the CDR3 is 15 residues. CDR3 amino acids: CASSPRTSRSYEQYF. DNA of the CDR3: TGTGCCAGCAGCCCCCGGACTAGCCGCTCCTACGAGCAGTACTTC.

This clonotype was observed a handful of times. The chain links TRBV11-1 to TRBJ1-1; D is undetermined. V lost 5 bases and J lost 3, with 13 bases in between. The CDR3 loop spans 14 amino acids. Germline lookup yields CDR1 SGHAT and CDR2 FQDESV (reference sequence). This CDR3 is CASSPRVVDTEAFF. The CDR3 coding sequence is TGTGCCAGCAGCCCCCGAGTGGTGGACACTGAAGCTTTCTTT.

This clonotype has a handful of counts. The chain links TRBV20-1 to TRBJ1-6, with 8 bases aligning to TRBD1. The CDR3 runs 15 residues. CDR1 and CDR2 (germline): DFQATT, SNEGSKA (reference sequence). V gave up 5 bases and J gave up 2 bases; unmatched junction bases: 5. The CDR3 spells CSAPRQGTYNSPLHF. CDR3 in DNA: TGCAGTGCTCCCCGACAGGGGACCTATAATTCACCCCTCCACTTT.

In its sample, this clonotype was seen many times. The chain carries TRBV10-3 and TRBJ2-5, with TRBD1 matching over 8 bases. The CDR3 sequence is 13 residues long. CDR1 ENHRY and CDR2 SYGVKD come from the germline V gene. The ends lost 4 bases at V and 5 bases at J; junction bases unmatched: 3. CDR3 nucleotide sequence: TGTGCCATCAGTGGGACAGGGAGGGAGACCCAGTACTTC. This codes for CAISGTGRETQYF.

The genes are TRBV9 and TRBJ1-1; TRBD1 is a possible D gene (5 bases). Trimming left V 0 bases short and J 11 bases short, with 14 bases between. This CDR3 contains 13 residues. CDR1 and CDR2 (germline): SGDLS, YYNGEE. This chain's CDR3 is CASSVVGREEAFF. Written as DNA, the CDR3 is TGTGCCAGCAGCGTAGTGGGCAGGGAGGAGGCTTTCTTT.

The chain recombines TRBV7-9 with TRBJ2-3; no reliable D call. This CDR3 has 11 amino acids. V was shortened by 5 bases and J by 6 bases, with 6 bases between the two germline ends. CDR1 and CDR2 (germline): SEHNR, FQNEAQ (reference sequence). CDR3 coding DNA: TGTGCCAGCAGCGTCTGGGATACGCAGTATTTT. Translated, it gives CASSVWDTQYF.

The sample holds a few counts of this clonotype. The rearrangement uses TRBV6-2 or TRBV6-3 and TRBJ2-2; TRBD1 matches at 10 bases. Per germline, CDR1 MNHEY and CDR2 SVGEGT. The CDR3 covers 16 residues. Trimming at V came to 4 bases and at J to 0 bases, leaving 2 bases not matched to a gene. The CDR3 nucleotides are TGTGCCAGCAGTTCGGGGACAGGGGCGAACACCGGGGAGCTGTTTTTT. It encodes CASSSGTGANTGELFF.

J is TRBJ2-2 and V is TRBV20-1; 10 bases match TRBD2. The germline V gene encodes CDR1 DFQATT and CDR2 SNEGSKA (reference sequence). Trimming cost V 0 bases and J 8 bases; bases outside gene matches: 9. This CDR3 has 16 residues. The CDR3 is CSARDLAGGWMGELFF. The CDR3 bases are TGCAGTGCTAGAGACTTAGCGGGGGGATGGATGGGGGAGCTGTTTTTT.

The chain is built from TRBV11-2 and TRBJ2-7, with D maybe TRBD1 (5 bases). Trimming pared 6 bases from V and 1 base from J, leaving 13 bases between. The germline CDR1 and CDR2 sequences are SGHAT and FQNNGV. This CDR3 has 14 amino acids. CDR3 in DNA: TGTGCCAGCAGGTCAAGGGGCCCGTCCTACGAGCAGTACTTC. This translates into CASRSRGPSYEQYF.

The chain joins TRBV6-5 to TRBJ2-5; no clear D. V lost 0 bases to trimming and J lost 11 bases, with 19 bases between them. This CDR3 is 15 amino acids long. Per the germline V gene, CDR1 is MNHEY and CDR2 is SVGAGI. CDR3: CASSYSSRKDNEQYF. The DNA of the CDR3 is TGTGCCAGCAGTTACTCGTCCAGAAAAGACAATGAGCAGTACTTC.

Points on this clonotype: At one end the junction does not follow the germline gene, possibly because of a read error. J is TRBJ2-1 and V is TRBV20-1; D perhaps matches TRBD2 (6 bases). This CDR3 contains 16 residues. CDR1 is DFQATT, CDR2 SNEGSKA, per germline (reference sequence). The CDR3 sequence: CSARKPIGDFYSEQFF. CDR3 coding DNA: TGCAGTGCTAGAAAACCAATTGGGGACTTCTACAGTGAGCAGTTCTTC.